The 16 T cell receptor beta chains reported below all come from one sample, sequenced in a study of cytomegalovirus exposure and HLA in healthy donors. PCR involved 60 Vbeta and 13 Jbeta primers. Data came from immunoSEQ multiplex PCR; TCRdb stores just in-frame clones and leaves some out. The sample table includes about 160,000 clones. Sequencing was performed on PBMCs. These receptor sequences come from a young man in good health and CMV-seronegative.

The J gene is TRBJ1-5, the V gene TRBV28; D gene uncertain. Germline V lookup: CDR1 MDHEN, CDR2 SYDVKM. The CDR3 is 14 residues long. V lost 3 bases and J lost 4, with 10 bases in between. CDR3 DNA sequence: TGTGCCAGCAGTTTGCCCAGGCCTAATCAGCCCCAGCATTTT. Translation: CASSLPRPNQPQHF.

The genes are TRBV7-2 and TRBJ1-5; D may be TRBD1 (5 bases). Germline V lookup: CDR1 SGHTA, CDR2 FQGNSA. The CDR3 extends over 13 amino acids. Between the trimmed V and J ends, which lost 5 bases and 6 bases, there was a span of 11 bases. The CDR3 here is CASSLNQGQPQHF. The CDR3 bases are TGTGCCAGCAGCCTCAATCAGGGTCAGCCCCAGCATTTT. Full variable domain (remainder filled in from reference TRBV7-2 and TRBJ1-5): GAGVSQSPSNKVTEKGKDVELRCDPISGHTALYWYRQSLGQGLEFLIYFQGNSAPDKSGLPSDRFSAERTGGSVSTLTIQRTQQEDSAVYLCASSLNQGQPQHFGDGTRLSIL.

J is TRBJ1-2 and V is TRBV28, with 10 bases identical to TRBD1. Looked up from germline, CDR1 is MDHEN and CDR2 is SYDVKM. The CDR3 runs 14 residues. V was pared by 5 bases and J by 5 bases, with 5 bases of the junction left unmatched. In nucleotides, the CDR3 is TGTGCCAGCAGTCTCGGGACAGGGGAATATGGCTACACCTTC. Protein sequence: CASSLGTGEYGYTF.

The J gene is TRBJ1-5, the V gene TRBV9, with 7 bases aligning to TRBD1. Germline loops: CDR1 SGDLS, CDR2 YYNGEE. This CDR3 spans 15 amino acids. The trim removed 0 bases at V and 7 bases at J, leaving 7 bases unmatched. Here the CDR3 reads CASSVGGQGVQPQHF. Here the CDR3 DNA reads TGTGCCAGCAGCGTAGGTGGGCAGGGGGTGCAGCCCCAGCATTTT.

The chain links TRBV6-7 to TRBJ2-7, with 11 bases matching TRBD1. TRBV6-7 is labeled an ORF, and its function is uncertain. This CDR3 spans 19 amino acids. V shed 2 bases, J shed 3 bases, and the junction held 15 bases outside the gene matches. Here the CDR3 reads CASSYKRGTGGLAIYEQYF. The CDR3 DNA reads TGTGCCAGCAGTTACAAGCGTGGGACAGGGGGACTAGCTATCTACGAGCAGTACTTC.

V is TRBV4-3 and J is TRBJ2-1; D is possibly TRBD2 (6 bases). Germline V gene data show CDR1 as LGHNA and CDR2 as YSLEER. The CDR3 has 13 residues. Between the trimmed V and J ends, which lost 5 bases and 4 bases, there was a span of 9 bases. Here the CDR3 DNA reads TGCGCCAGCAGCGTAGGACTATACAATGAGCAGTTCTTC. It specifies CASSVGLYNEQFF.

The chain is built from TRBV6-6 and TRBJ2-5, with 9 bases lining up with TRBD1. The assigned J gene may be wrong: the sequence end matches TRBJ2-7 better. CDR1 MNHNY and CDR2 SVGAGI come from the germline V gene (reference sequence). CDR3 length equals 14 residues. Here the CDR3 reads CASSSGDRVYEQYF. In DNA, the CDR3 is TGTGCCAGCAGCTCCGGGGACAGGGTTTACGAGCAGTACTTC.

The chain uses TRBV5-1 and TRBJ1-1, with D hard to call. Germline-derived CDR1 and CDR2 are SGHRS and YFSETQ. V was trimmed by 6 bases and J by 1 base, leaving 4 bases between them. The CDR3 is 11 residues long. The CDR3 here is CASTQNTEAFF. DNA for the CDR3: TGCGCCAGCACACAGAACACTGAAGCTTTCTTT.

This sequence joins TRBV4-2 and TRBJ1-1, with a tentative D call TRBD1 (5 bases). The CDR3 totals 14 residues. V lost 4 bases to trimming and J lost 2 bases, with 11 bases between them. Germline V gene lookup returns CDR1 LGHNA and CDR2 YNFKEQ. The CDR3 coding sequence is TGTGCCAGCAGCCGGGGAGGACATAACACTGAAGCTTTCTTT. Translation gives CASSRGGHNTEAFF.

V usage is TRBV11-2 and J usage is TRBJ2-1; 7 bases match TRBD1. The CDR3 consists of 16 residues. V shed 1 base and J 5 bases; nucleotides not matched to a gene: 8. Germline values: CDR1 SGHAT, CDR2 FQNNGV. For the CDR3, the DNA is TGTGCCAGCAGCTTAGGTAGGGGGCGGGTCCACAATGAGCAGTTCTTC. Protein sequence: CASSLGRGRVHNEQFF.

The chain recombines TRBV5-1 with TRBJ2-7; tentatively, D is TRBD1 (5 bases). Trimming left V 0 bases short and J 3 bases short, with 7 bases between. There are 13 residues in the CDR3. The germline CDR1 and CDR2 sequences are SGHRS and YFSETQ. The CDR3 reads CASSLAQGYEQYF. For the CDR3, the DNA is TGCGCCAGCAGCTTGGCCCAGGGCTACGAGCAGTACTTC. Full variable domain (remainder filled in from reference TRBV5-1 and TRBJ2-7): KAGVTQTPRYLIKTRGQQVTLSCSPISGHRSVSWYQQTPGQGLQFLFEYFSETQRNKGNFPGRFSGRQFSNSRSEMNVSTLELGDSALYLCASSLAQGYEQYFGPGTRLTVT.

CDR3 coding DNA: TGTGCCAGCAGTTTGGGGGACAGGGGCCTAGGGCAGTACTTC. It codes for CASSLGDRGLGQYF. V and J are TRBV28 and TRBJ2-7; 10 bases line up with TRBD1. Germline V lookup: CDR1 MDHEN, CDR2 SYDVKM. This CDR3 contains 14 residues. With 3 bases clipped from V and 9 bases from J, the junction kept 8 bases outside the gene matches.

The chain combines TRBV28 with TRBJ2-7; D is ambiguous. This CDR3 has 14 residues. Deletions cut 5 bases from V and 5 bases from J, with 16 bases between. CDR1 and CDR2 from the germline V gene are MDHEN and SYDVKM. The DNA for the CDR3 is TGTGCCAGCAGTCCCGCAGGAACGGTCCACGAGCAGTACTTC. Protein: CASSPAGTVHEQYF.

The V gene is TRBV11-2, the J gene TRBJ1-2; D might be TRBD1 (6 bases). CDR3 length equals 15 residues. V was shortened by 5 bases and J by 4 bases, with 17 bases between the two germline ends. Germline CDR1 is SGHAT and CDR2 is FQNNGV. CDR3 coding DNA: TGTGCCAGCAGCCCTCCAGGGGCTGGTATCTATGGCTACACCTTC. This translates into CASSPPGAGIYGYTF.

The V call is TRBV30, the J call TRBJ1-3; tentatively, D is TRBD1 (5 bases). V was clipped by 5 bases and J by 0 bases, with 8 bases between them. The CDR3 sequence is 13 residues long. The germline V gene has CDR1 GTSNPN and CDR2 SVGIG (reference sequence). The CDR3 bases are TGTGCCTGGGACAGATCCTCTGGAAACACCATATATTTT. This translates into CAWDRSSGNTIYF.

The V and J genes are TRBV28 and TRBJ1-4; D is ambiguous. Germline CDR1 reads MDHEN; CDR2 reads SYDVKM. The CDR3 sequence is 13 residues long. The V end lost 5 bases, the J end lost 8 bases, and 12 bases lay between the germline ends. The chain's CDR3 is CASSPERGEKLFF. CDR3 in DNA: TGTGCCAGCAGTCCTGAGCGAGGGGAAAAACTGTTTTTT.